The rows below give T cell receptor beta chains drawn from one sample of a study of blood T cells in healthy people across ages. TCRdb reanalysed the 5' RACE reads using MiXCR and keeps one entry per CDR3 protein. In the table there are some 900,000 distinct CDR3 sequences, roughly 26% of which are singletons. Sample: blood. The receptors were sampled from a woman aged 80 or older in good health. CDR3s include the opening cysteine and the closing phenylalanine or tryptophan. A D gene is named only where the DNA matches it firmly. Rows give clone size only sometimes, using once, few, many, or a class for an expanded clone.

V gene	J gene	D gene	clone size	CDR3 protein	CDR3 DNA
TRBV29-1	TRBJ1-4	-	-	CSVVGLATNEKLFF	TGCAGCGTTGTGGGCCTTGCAACTAATGAAAAACTGTTTTTT
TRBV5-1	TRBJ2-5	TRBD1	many	CASSLGDRGPETQYF	TGCGCCAGCAGCTTGGGGGACAGGGGCCCAGAGACCCAGTACTTC
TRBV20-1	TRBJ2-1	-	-	CSAEGSRPQQFF	TGCAGTGCCGAAGGTTCAAGGCCTCAGCAGTTCTTC
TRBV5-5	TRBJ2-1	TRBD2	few	CASSYLAGALYNERFF	TGTGCCAGCAGCTATCTAGCGGGGGCTCTCTACAATGAGCGGTTCTTC
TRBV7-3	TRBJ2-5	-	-	CASSLMGAGETQYF	TGTGCCAGCAGCTTGATGGGGGCTGGGGAGACCCAGTACTTC
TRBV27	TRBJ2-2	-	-	CASSLRRATNTGELFF	TGTGCCAGCAGTTTACGGCGAGCAACGAACACCGGGGAGCTGTTTTTT
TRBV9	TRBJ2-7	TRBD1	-	CASSPTTGGHEQYF	TGTGCCAGCAGCCCCACGACAGGGGGCCACGAGCAGTACTTC
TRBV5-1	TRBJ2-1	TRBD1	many	CASSFRDRGNEQFF	TGCGCCAGCAGCTTCAGGGACAGGGGAAATGAGCAGTTCTTC
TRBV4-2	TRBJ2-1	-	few	CSSGITAYNEQFF	TGTAGTTCGGGGATCACAGCCTACAATGAGCAGTTCTTC
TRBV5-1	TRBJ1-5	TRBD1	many	CASSLESGGGLQHF	TGCGCCAGCAGCTTGGAGTCAGGGGGAGGGCTCCAGCATTTT
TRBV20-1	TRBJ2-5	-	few	CSARDPAGYQETQYF	TGCAGTGCTAGAGATCCCGCGGGGTACCAAGAGACCCAGTACTTC
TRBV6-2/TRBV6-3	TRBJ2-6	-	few	CASKQTSTSGANVRTF	TGTGCCAGCAAACAGACAAGCACTTCTGGGGCCAACGTCCGGACTTTC
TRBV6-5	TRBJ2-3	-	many	CASSYSGPGDTQYF	TGTGCCAGCAGTTACTCGGGACCGGGCGATACGCAGTATTTT
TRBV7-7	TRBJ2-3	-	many	CASSGHLSTDTQYF	TGTGCCAGCAGTGGACATTTAAGCACAGATACGCAGTATTTT
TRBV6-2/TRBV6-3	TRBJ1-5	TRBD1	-	CASSIQGPYSNQHQHF	TGTGCCAGCAGTATACAGGGGCCTTATAGCAATCAGCACCAGCATTTT
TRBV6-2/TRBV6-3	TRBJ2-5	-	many	CASSYVSKETQYF	TGTGCCAGCAGTTACGTAAGCAAAGAGACCCAGTACTTC
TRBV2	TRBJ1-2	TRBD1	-	CATRGWNTGGRGCTF	TGTGCCACTCGGGGATGGAATACAGGGGGAAGAGGCTGCACCTTC
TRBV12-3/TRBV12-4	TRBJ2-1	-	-	CASRRTVGDYSEQFF	TGTGCCAGCAGAAGGACCGTGGGAGACTACAGTGAGCAGTTCTTC
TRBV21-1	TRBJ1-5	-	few	CASSKDRVSGQPQHF	TGTGCCAGCAGCAAAGACAGGGTATCGGGTCAGCCCCAGCATTTT
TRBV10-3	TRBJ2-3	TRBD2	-	CAISDRTSGGPDTQYF	TGTGCCATCAGTGACCGGACTAGCGGGGGTCCAGATACGCAGTATTTT
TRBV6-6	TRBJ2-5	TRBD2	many	CASNPGLARVGTQYF	TGTGCCAGCAACCCGGGACTAGCAAGGGTGGGGACCCAGTACTTC
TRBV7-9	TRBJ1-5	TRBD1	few	CASSFTGDNQPQHF	TGTGCCAGCAGCTTTACAGGGGACAATCAGCCCCAGCATTTT
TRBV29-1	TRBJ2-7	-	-	CSVEDPTGPYEQYF	TGCAGCGTTGAAGATCCAACAGGGCCCTACGAGCAGTACTTC
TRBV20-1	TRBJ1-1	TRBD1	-	CSRTGKMNTEAFF	TGCTCCCGGACAGGAAAAATGAACACTGAAGCTTTCTTT
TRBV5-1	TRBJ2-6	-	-	CASQTWGDRTGANVLTF	TGCGCCAGCCAAACCTGGGGGGACAGAACTGGGGCCAACGTCCTGACTTTC
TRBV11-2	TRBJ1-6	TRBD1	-	CASSFSGTVNNSPLHF	TGTGCCAGCAGCTTTTCCGGGACAGTGAATAATTCACCCCTCCACTTT
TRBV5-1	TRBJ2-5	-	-	CASSPALARAQETQYF	TGCGCCAGCAGCCCGGCTCTTGCGCGGGCCCAAGAGACCCAGTACTTC
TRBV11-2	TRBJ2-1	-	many	CASSTQGLPNEQFF	TGTGCCAGCAGCACTCAAGGCCTACCAAATGAGCAGTTCTTC
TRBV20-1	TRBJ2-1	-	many	CSASSSWDEQFF	TGCAGTGCTAGCAGCTCCTGGGATGAGCAGTTCTTC
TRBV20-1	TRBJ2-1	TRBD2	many	CRVAGGGAEQFF	TGCAGGGTAGCGGGAGGGGGGGCTGAGCAGTTCTTC
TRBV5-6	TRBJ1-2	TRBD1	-	CASSPGQGGDYGYTF	TGTGCCAGCAGCCCGGGACAGGGGGGTGACTATGGCTACACCTTC
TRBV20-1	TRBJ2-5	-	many	CSARRNRVEVTQYF	TGCAGTGCTAGAAGGAACAGGGTAGAGGTGACCCAGTACTTC
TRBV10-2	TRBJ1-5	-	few	CASSGLQGQPQHF	TGCGCCAGCAGTGGCCTACAAGGCCAGCCCCAGCATTTT
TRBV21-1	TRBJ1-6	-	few	CASSRTGPISSYNSPLHF	TGTGCCAGCAGCAGAACAGGGCCTATAAGCTCCTATAATTCACCCCTCCACTTT
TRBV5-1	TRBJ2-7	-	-	CASSKRVSTYEQYF	TGCGCCAGCAGCAAGAGAGTCAGTACCTACGAGCAGTACTTC
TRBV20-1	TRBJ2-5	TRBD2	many	CSAKSGGARGTQYF	TGCAGTGCTAAGAGCGGGGGGGCCCGTGGGACCCAGTACTTC
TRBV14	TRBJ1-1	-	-	CASSQPQGRFLMNTEAFF	TGTGCCAGCAGCCAGCCACAGGGTCGTTTTCTCATGAACACTGAAGCTTTCTTT
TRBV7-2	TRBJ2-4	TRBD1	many	CASSWRAGGQDKNIQYF	TGTGCCAGCAGCTGGAGAGCAGGGGGCCAGGACAAAAACATTCAGTACTTC
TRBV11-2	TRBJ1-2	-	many	CASSLDFRVGYGYTF	TGTGCCAGCAGCTTAGATTTCAGGGTTGGCTATGGCTACACCTTC